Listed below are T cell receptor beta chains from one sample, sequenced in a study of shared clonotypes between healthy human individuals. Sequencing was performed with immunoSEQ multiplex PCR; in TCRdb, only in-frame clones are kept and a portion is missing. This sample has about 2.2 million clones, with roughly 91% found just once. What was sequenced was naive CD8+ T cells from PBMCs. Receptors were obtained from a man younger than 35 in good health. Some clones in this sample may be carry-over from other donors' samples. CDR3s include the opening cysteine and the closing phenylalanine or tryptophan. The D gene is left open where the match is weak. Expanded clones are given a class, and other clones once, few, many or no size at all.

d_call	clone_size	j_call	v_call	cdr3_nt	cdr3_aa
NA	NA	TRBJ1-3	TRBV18	TGTGCCAGCTCATCCCCTCTAGGCGGATTTTCCTCTGGAAACACCATATATTTT	CASSSPLGGFSSGNTIYF
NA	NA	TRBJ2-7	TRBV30	TGTGCCTGGAGTTTGGGAATTACGAACTACGAGCAGTACTTC	CAWSLGITNYEQYF
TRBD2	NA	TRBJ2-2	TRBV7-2	TGTGCCAGCAGCTTAGATAGCGGGAGAGGCGGGGAGCTGTTTTTT	CASSLDSGRGGELFF
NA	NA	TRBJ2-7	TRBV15	TGTGCCACCAGCCTACCTCAGGGGCGGCTTGTTTCCTACGAGCAGTACTTC	CATSLPQGRLVSYEQYF
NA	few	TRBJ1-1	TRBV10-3	TGTGCCATCAGTGAGTATGAGGACAGAAACACTGAAGCTTTCTTT	CAISEYEDRNTEAFF
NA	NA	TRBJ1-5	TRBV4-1	TGCGCCAGCAGCGCCAGGGGTAGCAATCAGCCCCAGCATTTT	CASSARGSNQPQHF
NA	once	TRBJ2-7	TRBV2	TGTGCCAGCAGTGCGGCGGGGCCATCCTACGAGCAGTACTTC	CASSAAGPSYEQYF
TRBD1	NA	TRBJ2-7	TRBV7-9	TGTGCCAGCAGCGCACAACAGGGGAGCTACGAGCAGTACTTC	CASSAQQGSYEQYF
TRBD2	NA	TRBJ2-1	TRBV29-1	TGCAGCGTCTGGGGCGGGAGGGCCAGGATCTTC	CSVWGGRARIF
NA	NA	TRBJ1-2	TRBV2	TGTGCCAGCAGCTCGGGACACAATAACTATGGCTACACCTTC	CASSSGHNNYGYTF
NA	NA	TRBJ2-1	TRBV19	TGTGCCAGTAGTACCGGACTTCGACCTTTCTACAATGAGCAGTTCTTC	CASSTGLRPFYNEQFF
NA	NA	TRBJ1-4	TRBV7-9	TGTGCCAGCAGCTTATTTGATGAAAAACTGTTTTTT	CASSLFDEKLFF
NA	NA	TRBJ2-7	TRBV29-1	TGCAGCGTTGAAGACCTGGAAGATCACGAGCAGTACTTC	CSVEDLEDHEQYF
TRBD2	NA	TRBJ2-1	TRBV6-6	TGTGCCAGCAGTCGGACTAGCGGGAGTCATGAGCAGTTCTTC	CASSRTSGSHEQFF
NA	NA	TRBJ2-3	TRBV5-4	TGTGCCAGCAGCTTTCGAAGCCCCACAGATACGCAGTATTTT	CASSFRSPTDTQYF
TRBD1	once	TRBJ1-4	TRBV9	TGTGCCAGCAGCGGGTCCGGGACAGACCCGAATCTGCTGTTTTTT	CASSGSGTDPNLLFF
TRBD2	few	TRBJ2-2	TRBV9	TGTGCCAGCAGCCCCGCCCGGGGGGGCGGGGAGCTGTTTTTT	CASSPARGGGELFF
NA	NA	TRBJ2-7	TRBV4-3	TGCGCCAGCAGCCAAGATTACGGGACGGGAGAGCAGTACTTC	CASSQDYGTGEQYF
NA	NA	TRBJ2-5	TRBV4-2	TGTGCCAGCAGCCCCTCTCCCTTTCCCGACAGATACCAAGAGACCCAGTACTTC	CASSPSPFPDRYQETQYF
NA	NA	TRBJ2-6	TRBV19	TGTGCCAGTAGTATAGGGTCGGGGATTTTCGGCTCTGGGGCCAACGTCCTGACTTTC	CASSIGSGIFGSGANVLTF
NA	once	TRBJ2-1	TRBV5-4	TGTGCCAGAGCTCACGGGGACAATGAGCAGTTCTTC	CARAHGDNEQFF
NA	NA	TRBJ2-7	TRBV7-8	TGTGCCAGCAGCACCCGGGGCAGGGGTTTTTACGAGCAGTACTTC	CASSTRGRGFYEQYF
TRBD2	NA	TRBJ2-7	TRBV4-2	TGTGCCAGCAGCCAAGAACTAGCGGACTCCTACGAGCAGTACTTC	CASSQELADSYEQYF
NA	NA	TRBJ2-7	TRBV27	TGTGCCAGCAGTTGGAGCGCCTCCTACGAGCAGTACTTC	CASSWSASYEQYF
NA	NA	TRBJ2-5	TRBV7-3	TGTGCCAGCAGCAAGGAGGTCCAAGAGACCCAGTACTTC	CASSKEVQETQYF
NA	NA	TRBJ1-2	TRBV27	TGTGCCAGCAGTGGGGGTGGCTTGGGTGGAACGTCCCACACCTTC	CASSGGGLGGTSHTF
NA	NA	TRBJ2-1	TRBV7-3	TGTGCCAGCAGCTTAGGGCTAGGGGTAGATGAGCAGTTCTTC	CASSLGLGVDEQFF
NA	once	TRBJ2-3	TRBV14	TGTGCCAGCAGCTTGAGGACTGCATACACAGATACGCAGTATTTT	CASSLRTAYTDTQYF
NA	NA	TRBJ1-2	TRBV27	TGTGCCAGCAGTTTAGGTCGGGTGGGCTACACCTTC	CASSLGRVGYTF
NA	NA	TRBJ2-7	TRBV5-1	TGCGCCAGCAGCTTGACCGCAACCGGAGGAGGACCCCCCCGAGAGCAGTACTTC	CASSLTATGGGPPREQYF
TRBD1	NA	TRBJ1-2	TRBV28	TGTGCCAGCAGTCTCGGACAGGTCATTGATGGCTACACCTTC	CASSLGQVIDGYTF
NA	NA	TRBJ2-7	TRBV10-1	TGCGCCAGCAGTGAGTCTGAGGGAGGAAACGGCGAGCAGTACTTC	CASSESEGGNGEQYF
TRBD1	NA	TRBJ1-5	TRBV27	TGTGCCAGCAGTTTTCAGGGGGGCGAGAGGAATCAGCCCCAGCATTTT	CASSFQGGERNQPQHF
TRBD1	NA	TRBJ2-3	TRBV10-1	TGCGCCAGCCCGTCCCGGGACAGGGTACACGATACGCAGTATTTT	CASPSRDRVHDTQYF
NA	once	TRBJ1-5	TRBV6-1	TGTGCCAGCAGTGAAGGCGTCTATAGCAATCAGCCCCAGCATTTT	CASSEGVYSNQPQHF
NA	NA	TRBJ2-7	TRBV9	TGTGCCAGCAGCGTAGGAGGACAACACTACGAGCAGTACTTC	CASSVGGQHYEQYF
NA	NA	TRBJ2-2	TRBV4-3	TGCGCCAGCAGCCAAGCATTAATAGCCCGGGAGCTGTTTTTT	CASSQALIARELFF
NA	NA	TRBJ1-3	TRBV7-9	TGTGCCACGGACCCCTCTGGAAACACCATATATTTT	CATDPSGNTIYF
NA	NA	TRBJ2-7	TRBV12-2	TGTGCAAGTCGCTTAGTCGCACAGGGTGAATGGAACGAGCAGTACTTC	CASRLVAQGEWNEQYF
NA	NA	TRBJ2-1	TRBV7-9	TGTGCCAGCAGCCCCCCGACAGCCAAGCCCAACAATGAGCAGTTCTTC	CASSPPTAKPNNEQFF
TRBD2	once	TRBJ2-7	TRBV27	TGTGCCAGCAGTTTAATACCCGCGGGAGATGACGAGCAGTACTTC	CASSLIPAGDDEQYF
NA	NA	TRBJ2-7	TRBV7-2	TGTGCCAGCAGCCCATCGCCAGCAACCTCCTACGAGCAGTACTTC	CASSPSPATSYEQYF
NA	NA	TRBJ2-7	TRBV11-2	TGTGCCAGCAGCTCCCCAGGGGGGGGTGGATATTACGAGCAGTACTTC	CASSSPGGGGYYEQYF
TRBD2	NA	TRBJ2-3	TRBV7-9	TGTGCCAGCAGCTTAGCTTGGGCTAGCGGGAGAGCAGATACGCAGTATTTT	CASSLAWASGRADTQYF
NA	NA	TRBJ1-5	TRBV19	TGTGCCAGTAGTATAGTAGGACCCGAGGATAGCAATCAGCCCCAGCATTTT	CASSIVGPEDSNQPQHF
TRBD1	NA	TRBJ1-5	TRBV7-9	TGTGCCAGCAGCGGGATATCTGACAGGGACGAGCCCCAGCATTTT	CASSGISDRDEPQHF
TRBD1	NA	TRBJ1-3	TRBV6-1	TGTGCCAGCAGTGAAAGCCACAGGGGTGGGGGAAACACCATATATTTT	CASSESHRGGGNTIYF
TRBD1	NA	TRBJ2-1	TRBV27	TGTGCCAGCAGTTTATTATGGACAGGGGTTGAAGGGACTACAGACAATGAGCAGTTCTTC	CASSLLWTGVEGTTDNEQFF
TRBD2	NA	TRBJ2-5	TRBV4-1	TGCGCCAGCAGCCAAGTTTGGCGGGAGGATGAGACCCAGTACTTC	CASSQVWREDETQYF
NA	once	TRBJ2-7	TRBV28	TGTGCCAGCAGCCCCCGGCGGAACCCTTACGAGCAGTACTTC	CASSPRRNPYEQYF
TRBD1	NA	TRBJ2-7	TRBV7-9	TGTGCCAGCAGCTCGGGACAGAAACCCTACGAGCAGTACTTC	CASSSGQKPYEQYF
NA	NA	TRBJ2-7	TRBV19	TGTGCCAGTAGTATTGCTCTCGGAACCTACGAGCAGTACTTC	CASSIALGTYEQYF